Shown below are 22 T cell receptor beta chains from a single sample sequenced in a study of T-cell reconstitution after alpha-beta-depleted transplantation in children. The library targeted TCRbeta and was prepared with unique molecular identifiers. One entry per CDR3 protein, called by TCRdb with MiXCR from the PCR reads. This table has roughly 500,000 distinct CDR3 sequences, under 12% appearing once. The specimen was PBMCs, collected before TCRalphabeta/CD19-depleted stem cell transplant. The receptors were gathered from a child aged 2-9 years with inherited bone marrow failure, due to receive a stem cell transplant.

As concerns this clonotype: The CDR3 does not close with the conserved phenylalanine or tryptophan, likely indicating a read error. The genes are TRBV7-9 and TRBJ2-3; D uncertain. Trimming shortened V by 3 bases and J by 0 bases, and 1 base separated the two germline ends. Germline V gives CDR1 SEHNR, CDR2 FQNEAQ (reference sequence). This CDR3 spans 12 amino acids. The CDR3 spells CASSFSTDTQYL. CDR3 coding DNA: TGTGCCAGCAGCTTCAGCACAGATACGCAGTATTTG.

This rearrangement joins TRBV27 to TRBJ2-1; D not certain. Germline V gene sequence: CDR1 MNHEY, CDR2 SMNVEV (reference sequence). V lost 6 bases and J 8 bases, leaving 5 bases between the germline ends. The CDR3 has 10 amino acids. The CDR3 nucleotides are TGTGCCAGCAGGGGCTATGAGCAGTTCTTC. It yields the protein CASRGYEQFF.

This clonotype occurred many times. The V call is TRBV5-1, the J call TRBJ1-2; TRBD1 matches 8 bases. Germline-derived CDR1 and CDR2 are SGHRS and YFSETQ. The CDR3 runs 21 residues. V was pared by 3 bases and J by 0 bases, with 22 bases of the junction left unmatched. The CDR3: CASSSTFQTGAASPSNYGYTF. As DNA, the CDR3 is TGCGCCAGCAGCTCAACGTTTCAGACAGGGGCCGCTTCCCCCTCTAACTATGGCTACACCTTC.

This clonotype was picked up many times. The V gene is TRBV5-1, the J gene TRBJ2-7, with D perhaps being TRBD1 or TRBD2 (5 bases each). Trimming pared 1 base from V and 9 bases from J, leaving 14 bases between. The length of the CDR3 is 13 residues. Germline assignment: CDR1 SGHRS and CDR2 YFSETQ. In DNA form, the CDR3 reads TGCGCCAGCAGCTTGAGCCCGGGGCAAGTGCAGTACTTC. Protein sequence: CASSLSPGQVQYF.

Ten or more counts support this clonotype. The V call is TRBV20-1, the J call TRBJ1-1; D call uncertain. The germline gives CDR1 DFQATT, CDR2 SNEGSKA (reference sequence). CDR3 size: 14 residues. V gave up 3 bases and J gave up 0 bases, with 11 bases separating them. CDR3: CSASWMGMNTEAFF. The CDR3 DNA reads TGCAGTGCTAGTTGGATGGGGATGAACACTGAAGCTTTCTTT.

In this sample, this clonotype turned up a few times. The rearrangement links TRBV4-3 to TRBJ2-7; a possible D gene is TRBD1 (5 bases). The CDR3 has 15 residues. Germline values: CDR1 LGHNA, CDR2 YSLEER. V gave up 0 bases and J gave up 7 bases, with 16 bases separating them. The CDR3 DNA follows: TGCGCCAGCAGCCAAGATGGACACCCCATTAGGGAGCAGTACTTC. Protein product: CASSQDGHPIREQYF.

This clonotype has ten or more counts. V usage is TRBV7-2 and J usage is TRBJ2-7; 8 bases are shared with TRBD1. Germline CDR1 is SGHTA and CDR2 is FQGNSA. J lost 2 bases, V lost 3 bases, and 3 bases had no gene match. CDR3 size: 14 residues. CDR3 DNA sequence: TGTGCCAGCAGCTTGAGACAGGGGCCCTACGAGCAGTACTTC. It is translated as CASSLRQGPYEQYF.

This clonotype turned up a few times. The CDR3 DNA reads as TGCAGTGCTAGCCCCGGACTAGCGGGAGGTGGATCCCAGTATTTT. Amino acid sequence: CSASPGLAGGGSQYF. V and J are TRBV20-1 and TRBJ2-3; 14 nucleotides agree with TRBD2. V was pared by 3 bases and J by 12 bases, with 11 bases of the junction left unmatched. Germline V CDR1 and CDR2: DFQATT, SNEGSKA (reference sequence). The CDR3 sequence is 15 residues long.

Ten or more counts support this clonotype. The chain carries TRBV6-5 and TRBJ1-5; D unclear. Germline CDR1 reads MNHEY; CDR2 reads SVGAGI. The ends were cut back, 5 bases at V and 5 bases at J, with 7 bases in the middle. The CDR3 has 12 amino acids. CDR3 sequence (DNA): TGTGCCAGCAGTCACTTAGATCAGCCCCAGCATTTT. Residues: CASSHLDQPQHF.

This clonotype was picked up many times. The chain recombines TRBV6-2 or TRBV6-3 with TRBJ1-1, with a possible D match to TRBD1 (5 bases). This CDR3 region has 14 residues. Germline CDR1 MNHEY, CDR2 SVGEGT. V was pared by 2 bases and J by 0 bases, with 7 bases between. Here the CDR3 reads CASSYGGLNTEAFF. The CDR3 region has the DNA TGTGCCAGCAGTTACGGGGGACTGAACACTGAAGCTTTCTTT.

This clonotype was observed at least ten times. This CDR3 is CASSPLGGREIQETQYF. The CDR3 DNA sequence: TGTGCCAGCAGCCCCCTGGGCGGGAGGGAAATCCAAGAGACCCAGTACTTC. V is TRBV7-2 and J is TRBJ2-5; 9 bases line up with TRBD2. The V gene's germline CDR1 is SGHTA and CDR2 FQGNSA. The V gene end was trimmed by 5 bases and the J gene end by 1 base; junction bases not matched to a gene: 11. The CDR3 spans 17 residues.

This clonotype was observed at least ten times. This chain links TRBV13 with TRBJ1-1, with D perhaps matching TRBD1 (5 bases). The CDR3 length is 15 residues. V lost 1 base and J lost 3, with 12 bases in between. Looked up from germline, CDR1 is PRHDT and CDR2 is FYEKMQ (reference sequence). The CDR3 is CASSLELGPYTEAFF. The CDR3 coding sequence is TGTGCCAGCAGCTTAGAGCTGGGGCCCTACACTGAAGCTTTCTTT.

This clonotype showed up many times. The V and J genes are TRBV4-3 and TRBJ2-3; D gene uncertain. V lost 6 bases, J lost 0 bases, and 10 bases lay in between. Germline CDR1 LGHNA, CDR2 YSLEER. There are 14 residues in the CDR3. CDR3 bases: TGCGCCAGCAGTGCGGATACTAGCACAGATACGCAGTATTTT. Translating gives CASSADTSTDTQYF.

This clonotype was detected many times. The rearrangement links TRBV12-3 or TRBV12-4 to TRBJ1-3, with D perhaps TRBD1 (5 bases). CDR3 length: 15 amino acids. Deletions cut 3 bases from V and 0 bases from J, with 9 bases between. The CDR3 spells CASSFWGSSGNTIYF. The CDR3 region has the DNA TGTGCCAGCAGTTTCTGGGGCTCCTCTGGAAACACCATATATTTT.

This clonotype has at least ten counts. V and J are TRBV19 and TRBJ2-7; 7 bases map to TRBD1. Per the germline V gene, CDR1 is LNHDA and CDR2 is SQIVND (reference sequence). This CDR3 region has 14 residues. Losses at the gene ends were 9 bases for V and 0 bases for J; bases not matched to a gene: 8. DNA for the CDR3: TGTGCCAGCAGTCGCCGGGACAGCTCCTACGAGCAGTACTTC. As protein: CASSRRDSSYEQYF.

This clonotype showed up just a few times. CDR3: CASQGGRGAYNEQFF. The DNA for the CDR3 is TGTGCCAGCCAAGGGGGACGAGGCGCTTACAATGAGCAGTTCTTC. The chain employs TRBV7-2 and TRBJ2-1; perhaps TRBD1 as D (6 bases). V was pared by 8 bases and J by 4 bases, with 18 bases between. CDR1 and CDR2 (germline): SGHTA, FQGNSA. The CDR3 loop spans 15 amino acids.

This clonotype has at least ten counts. The rearrangement joins TRBV3-1 to TRBJ2-2; D gene uncertain. There are 13 residues in the CDR3. Germline V gene sequence: CDR1 LGHDT, CDR2 YNNKEL (reference sequence). V dropped 3 bases and J dropped 6 bases, with 8 bases sitting between them. The DNA of the CDR3 is TGTGCCAGCAGCCATGAAGCCCCCGGGGAGCTGTTTTTT. Translation gives CASSHEAPGELFF.

This clonotype was observed many times. The chain couples TRBV5-1 to TRBJ2-5; 7 positions agree with TRBD2. Looked up from germline, CDR1 is SGHRS and CDR2 is YFSETQ. With V trimmed by 0 bases and J by 6 bases, 8 bases remained unmatched. The CDR3 sequence is 15 residues long. The CDR3, as DNA: TGCGCCAGCAGCTTGGTCGGCGGGGAGGGGAAGACCCAGTACTTC. It codes for CASSLVGGEGKTQYF.

This clonotype was seen at least ten times. As DNA, the CDR3 is TGTGCCAGCAGGGGCTTCAGCACTGAAGCTTTCTTT. Translating gives CASRGFSTEAFF. The V and J genes are TRBV5-6 and TRBJ1-1, with no clear D. Germline CDR1 SGHDT, CDR2 YYEEEE. This CDR3 region has 12 residues. V was clipped by 5 bases and J by 4 bases, with 9 bases between them.

This clonotype has only a few counts. The chain carries TRBV5-4 and TRBJ2-2; TRBD2 matches at 9 bases. From germline, CDR1 is SGHNT and CDR2 YYREEE (reference sequence). V was clipped by 2 bases and J by 2 bases; unmatched bases: 10. CDR3 length: 18 amino acids. CDR3 loop: CASSFSSGGNLNTGELFF. Written as DNA, the CDR3 is TGTGCCAGCAGCTTCAGTAGCGGGGGAAATCTTAACACCGGGGAGCTGTTTTTT.

This clonotype was found many times. J is TRBJ2-3 and V is TRBV9, with D unresolved. V was cut by 3 bases and J by 2 bases, with 13 bases left in between. Germline lookup yields CDR1 SGDLS and CDR2 YYNGEE. The CDR3 is made up of 15 amino acids. The CDR3 loop is CASSEGGRYTDTQYF. Here the CDR3 DNA reads TGTGCCAGCAGCGAAGGCGGAAGATACACAGATACGCAGTATTTT.

This clonotype showed up many times. Relative to the germline gene, one junction end is altered; a read error may explain this. The gene calls are TRBV5-1 and TRBJ1-1; 7 bases line up with TRBD1. The CDR3 has 14 residues. Germline CDR1 reads SGHRS; CDR2 reads YFSETQ. CDR3 protein: CASSLDRLNTEAFF. In DNA form, the CDR3 reads TGTGCCAGCAGTTTGGACAGGTTAAACACTGAAGCTTTCTTT.